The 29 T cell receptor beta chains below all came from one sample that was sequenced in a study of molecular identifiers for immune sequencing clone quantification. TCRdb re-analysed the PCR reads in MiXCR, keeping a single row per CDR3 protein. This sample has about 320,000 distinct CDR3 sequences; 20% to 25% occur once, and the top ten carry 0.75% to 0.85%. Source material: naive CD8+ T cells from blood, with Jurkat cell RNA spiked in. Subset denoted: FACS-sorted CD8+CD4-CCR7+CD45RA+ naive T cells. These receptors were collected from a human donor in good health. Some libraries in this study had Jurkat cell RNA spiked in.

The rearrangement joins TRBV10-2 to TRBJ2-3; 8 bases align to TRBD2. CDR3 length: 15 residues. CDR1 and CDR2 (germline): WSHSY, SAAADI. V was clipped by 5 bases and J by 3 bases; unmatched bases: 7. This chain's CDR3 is CASSKTGGPTDTQYF. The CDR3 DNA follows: TGCGCCAGCAGTAAAACGGGAGGGCCGACAGATACGCAGTATTTT.

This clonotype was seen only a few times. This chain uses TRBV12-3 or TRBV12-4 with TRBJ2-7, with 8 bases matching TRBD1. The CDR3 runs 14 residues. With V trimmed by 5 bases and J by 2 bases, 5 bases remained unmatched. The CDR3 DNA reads TGTGCCAGCAGTCACGGGGACAGGACCTACGAGCAGTACTTC. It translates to CASSHGDRTYEQYF.

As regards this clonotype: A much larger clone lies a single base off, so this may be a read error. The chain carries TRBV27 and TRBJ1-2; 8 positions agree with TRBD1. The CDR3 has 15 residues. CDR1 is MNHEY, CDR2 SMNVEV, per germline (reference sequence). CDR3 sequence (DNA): TGTGTCAGCAGTCCCGGACAGGGACGTACCTATGGCTACACCTTC. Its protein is CVSSPGQGRTYGYTF.

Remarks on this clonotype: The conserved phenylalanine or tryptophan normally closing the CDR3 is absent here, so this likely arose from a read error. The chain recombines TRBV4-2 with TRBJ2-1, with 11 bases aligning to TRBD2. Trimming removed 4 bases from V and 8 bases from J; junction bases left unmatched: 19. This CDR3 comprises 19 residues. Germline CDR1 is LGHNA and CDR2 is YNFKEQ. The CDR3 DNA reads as TGTGCCAGCAGCCCAAGTTCCGGTATAGCGGGAGGGTTATATCATGAGCAGTTCCTC. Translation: CASSPSSGIAGGLYHEQFL.

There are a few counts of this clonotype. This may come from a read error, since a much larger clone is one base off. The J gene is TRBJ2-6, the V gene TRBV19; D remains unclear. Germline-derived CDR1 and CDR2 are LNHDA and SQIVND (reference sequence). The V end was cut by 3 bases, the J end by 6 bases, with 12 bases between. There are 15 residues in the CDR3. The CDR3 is CASSIVGNEANVLTF. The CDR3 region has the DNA TGTGCCAGTAGTATTGTGGGAAATGAGGCCAACGTCCTGACTTTC.

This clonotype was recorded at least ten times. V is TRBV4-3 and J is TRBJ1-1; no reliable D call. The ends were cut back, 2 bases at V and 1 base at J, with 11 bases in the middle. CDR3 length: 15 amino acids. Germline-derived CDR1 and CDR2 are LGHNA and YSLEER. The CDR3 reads CASSQYQQGNTEAFF. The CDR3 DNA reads TGCGCCAGCAGCCAATACCAACAAGGGAACACTGAAGCTTTCTTT.

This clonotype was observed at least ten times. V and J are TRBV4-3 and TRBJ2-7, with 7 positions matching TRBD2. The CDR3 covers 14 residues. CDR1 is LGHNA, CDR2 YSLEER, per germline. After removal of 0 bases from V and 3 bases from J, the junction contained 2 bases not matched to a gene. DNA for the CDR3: TGCGCCAGCAGCCAAGATTGGGGGGGCTACGAGCAGTACTTC. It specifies CASSQDWGGYEQYF.

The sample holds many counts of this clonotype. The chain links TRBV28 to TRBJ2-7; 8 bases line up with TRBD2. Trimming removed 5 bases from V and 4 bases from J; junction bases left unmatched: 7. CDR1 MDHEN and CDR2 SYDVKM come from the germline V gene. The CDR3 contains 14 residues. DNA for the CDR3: TGTGCCAGCAGTCCCGGGACTAGATTATACGAGCAGTACTTC. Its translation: CASSPGTRLYEQYF. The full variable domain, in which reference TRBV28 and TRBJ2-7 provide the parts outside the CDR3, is DVKVTQSSRYLVKRTGEKVFLECVQDMDHENMFWYRQDPGLGLRLIYFSYDVKMKEKGDIPEGYSVSREKKERFSLILESASTNQTSMYLCASSPGTRLYEQYFGPGTRLTVT.

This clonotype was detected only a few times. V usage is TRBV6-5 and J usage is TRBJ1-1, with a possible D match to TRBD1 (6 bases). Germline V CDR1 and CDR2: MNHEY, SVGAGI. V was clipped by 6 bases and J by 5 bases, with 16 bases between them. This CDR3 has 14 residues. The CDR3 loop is CASSVTGLGTEAFF. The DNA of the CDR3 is TGTGCCAGCAGCGTAACAGGGTTGGGAACTGAAGCTTTCTTT.

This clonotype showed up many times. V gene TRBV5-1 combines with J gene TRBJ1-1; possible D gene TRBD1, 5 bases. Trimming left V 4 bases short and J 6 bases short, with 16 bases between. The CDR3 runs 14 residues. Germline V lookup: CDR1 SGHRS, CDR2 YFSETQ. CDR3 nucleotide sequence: TGCGCCAGCAGCCCAGTTGGGGGGGATGCTGAAGCTTTCTTT. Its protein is CASSPVGGDAEAFF.

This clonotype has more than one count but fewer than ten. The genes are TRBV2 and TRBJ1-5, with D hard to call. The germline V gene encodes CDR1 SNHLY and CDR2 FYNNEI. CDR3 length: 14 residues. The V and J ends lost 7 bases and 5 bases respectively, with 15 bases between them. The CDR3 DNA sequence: TGTGCCAGCAAAGTAGGGTATGGAGATCAGCCCCAGCATTTT. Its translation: CASKVGYGDQPQHF.

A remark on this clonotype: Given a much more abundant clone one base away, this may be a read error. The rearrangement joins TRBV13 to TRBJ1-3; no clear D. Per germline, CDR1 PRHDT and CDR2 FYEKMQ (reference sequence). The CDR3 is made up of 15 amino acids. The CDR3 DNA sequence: TGTGCCAGCAGCTTAGGGCTCAGCTCTGGAGACACCATATATTTT. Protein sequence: CASSLGLSSGDTIYF. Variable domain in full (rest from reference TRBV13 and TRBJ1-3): AAGVIQSPRHLIKEKRETATLKCYPIPRHDTVYWYQQGPGQDPQFLISFYEKMQSDKGSIPDRFSAQQFSDYHSELNMSSLELGDSALYFCASSLGLSSGDTIYFGEGSWLTVV.

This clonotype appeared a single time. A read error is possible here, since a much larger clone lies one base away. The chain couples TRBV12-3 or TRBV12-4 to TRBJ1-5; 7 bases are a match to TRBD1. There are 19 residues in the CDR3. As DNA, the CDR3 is TGTGCCGGCAGTTTCGGCAAAGACCTAGACAGGGAGAGCAATCAGCCCCAGCATTTT. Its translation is CAGSFGKDLDRESNQPQHF.

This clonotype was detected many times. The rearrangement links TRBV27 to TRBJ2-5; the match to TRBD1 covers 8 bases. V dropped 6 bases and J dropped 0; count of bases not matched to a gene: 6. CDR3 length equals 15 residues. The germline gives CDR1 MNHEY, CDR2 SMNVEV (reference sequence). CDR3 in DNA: TGTGCCAGCAGAACGGGACAGGAGTACCAAGAGACCCAGTACTTC. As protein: CASRTGQEYQETQYF.

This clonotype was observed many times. The DNA for the CDR3 is TGTGCCAGCAGCTTCTCTACCGATTACGAGCAGTACTTC. Protein sequence: CASSFSTDYEQYF. The chain is built from TRBV7-2 and TRBJ2-7; no firm D call. The CDR3 runs to 13 residues. V was pared by 3 bases and J by 4 bases, with 10 bases between. Germline assignment: CDR1 SGHTA and CDR2 FQGNSA.

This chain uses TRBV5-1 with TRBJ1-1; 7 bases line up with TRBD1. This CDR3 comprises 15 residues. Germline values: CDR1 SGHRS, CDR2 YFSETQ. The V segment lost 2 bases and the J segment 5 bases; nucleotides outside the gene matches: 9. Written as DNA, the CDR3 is TGCGCCAGCAGCTTTCGGACAGGAGAAGTGACTGAAGCTTTCTTT. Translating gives CASSFRTGEVTEAFF. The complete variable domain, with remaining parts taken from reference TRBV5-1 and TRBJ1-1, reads KAGVTQTPRYLIKTRGQQVTLSCSPISGHRSVSWYQQTPGQGLQFLFEYFSETQRNKGNFPGRFSGRQFSNSRSEMNVSTLELGDSALYLCASSFRTGEVTEAFFGQGTRLTVV.

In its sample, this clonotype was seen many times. CDR3 nucleotide sequence: TGTGCCAGCAGCTTAGGCGGGGCTGATGAAAAACTGTTTTTT. Translating it yields CASSLGGADEKLFF. V usage is TRBV7-9 and J usage is TRBJ1-4, with TRBD1 as a possible D gene (5 bases). V lost 1 base, J lost 6 bases, and 9 bases lay in between. Germline loops: CDR1 SEHNR, CDR2 FQNEAQ (reference sequence). The CDR3 is 14 amino acids.

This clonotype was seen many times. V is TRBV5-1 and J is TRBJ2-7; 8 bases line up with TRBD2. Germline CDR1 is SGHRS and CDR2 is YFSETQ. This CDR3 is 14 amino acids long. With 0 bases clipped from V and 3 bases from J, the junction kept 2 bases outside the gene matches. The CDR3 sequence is CASSLERESYEQYF. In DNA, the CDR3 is TGCGCCAGCAGCTTGGAGCGGGAGAGCTACGAGCAGTACTTC.

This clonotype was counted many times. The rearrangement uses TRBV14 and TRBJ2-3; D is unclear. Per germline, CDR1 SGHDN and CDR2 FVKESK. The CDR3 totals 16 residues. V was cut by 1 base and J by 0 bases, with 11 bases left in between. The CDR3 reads CASSQVRSTSTDTQYF. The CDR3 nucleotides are TGTGCCAGCAGCCAAGTACGATCAACAAGCACAGATACGCAGTATTTT.

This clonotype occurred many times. Written as DNA, the CDR3 is TGTGCCTGGAGTGTAGGCTCCTACAATGAGCAGTTCTTC. The encoded protein is CAWSVGSYNEQFF. The chain has TRBV30 and TRBJ2-1, with no clear D. V lost 0 bases to trimming and J lost 0 bases, with 3 bases between them. The CDR3 is 13 amino acids. The V gene's germline CDR1 is GTSNPN and CDR2 SVGIG (reference sequence).

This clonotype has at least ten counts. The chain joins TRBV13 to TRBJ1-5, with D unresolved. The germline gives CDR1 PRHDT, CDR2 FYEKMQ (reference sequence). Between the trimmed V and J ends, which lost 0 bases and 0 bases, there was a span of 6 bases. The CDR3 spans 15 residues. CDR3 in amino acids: CASSLGVDSNQPQHF. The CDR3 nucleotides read TGTGCCAGCAGCTTAGGGGTAGATAGCAATCAGCCCCAGCATTTT.

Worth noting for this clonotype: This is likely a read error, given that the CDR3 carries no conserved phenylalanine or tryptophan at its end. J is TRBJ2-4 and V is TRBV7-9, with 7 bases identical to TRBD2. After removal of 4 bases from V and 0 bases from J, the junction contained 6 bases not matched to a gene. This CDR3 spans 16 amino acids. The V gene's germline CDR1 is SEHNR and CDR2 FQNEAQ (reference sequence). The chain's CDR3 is CASSSSSGLAKNIQYY. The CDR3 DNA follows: TGTGCCAGCAGCTCTTCTAGCGGACTAGCCAAAAACATTCAGTACTAC.

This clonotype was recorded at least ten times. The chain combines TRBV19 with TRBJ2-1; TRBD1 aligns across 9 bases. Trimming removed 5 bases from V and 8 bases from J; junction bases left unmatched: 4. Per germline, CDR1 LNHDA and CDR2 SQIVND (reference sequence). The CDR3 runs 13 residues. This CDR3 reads CASSATGGHEQFF. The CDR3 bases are TGTGCCAGTAGTGCCACAGGGGGCCATGAGCAGTTCTTC.

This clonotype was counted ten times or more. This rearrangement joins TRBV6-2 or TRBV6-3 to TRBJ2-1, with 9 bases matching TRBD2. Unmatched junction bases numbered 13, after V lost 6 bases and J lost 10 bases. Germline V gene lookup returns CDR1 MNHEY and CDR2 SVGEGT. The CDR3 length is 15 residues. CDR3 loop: CASRPLSGSGAEQFF. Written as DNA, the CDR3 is TGTGCCAGCAGACCTCTTAGCGGGAGTGGGGCCGAGCAGTTCTTC.

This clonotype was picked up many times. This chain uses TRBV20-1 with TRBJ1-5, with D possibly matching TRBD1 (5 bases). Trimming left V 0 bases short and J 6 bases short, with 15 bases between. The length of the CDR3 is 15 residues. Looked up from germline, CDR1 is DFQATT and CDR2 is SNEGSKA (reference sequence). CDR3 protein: CSARDRNRPTQPQHF. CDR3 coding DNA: TGCAGTGCTAGAGATCGGAACAGGCCGACTCAGCCCCAGCATTTT.

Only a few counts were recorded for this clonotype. CDR3: CASSMLQGVSDTQYF. In DNA, the CDR3 is TGTGCCAGTAGTATGTTACAGGGGGTGTCAGATACGCAGTATTTT. The V call is TRBV19, the J call TRBJ2-3; 8 bases align to TRBD1. CDR3 length: 15 residues. The germline V gene has CDR1 LNHDA and CDR2 SQIVND (reference sequence). Losses at the gene ends were 3 bases for V and 4 bases for J; bases not matched to a gene: 6.

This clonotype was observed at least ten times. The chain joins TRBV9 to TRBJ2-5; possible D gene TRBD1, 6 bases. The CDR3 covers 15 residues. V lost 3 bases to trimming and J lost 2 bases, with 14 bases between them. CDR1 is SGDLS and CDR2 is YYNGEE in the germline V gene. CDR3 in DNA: TGTGCCAGCAGCGGGCTGGACAGTCCACAAGAGACCCAGTACTTC. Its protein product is CASSGLDSPQETQYF.

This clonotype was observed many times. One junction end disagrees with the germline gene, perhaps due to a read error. CDR3 amino acids: CASSLEGGRPPF. Here the CDR3 DNA reads TGTGCCAGCAGCTTAGAAGGGGGCCGACCGCCTTTC. V is TRBV7-9 and J is TRBJ2-6; TRBD1 matches 7 bases. The length of the CDR3 is 12 residues. Germline loops: CDR1 SEHNR, CDR2 FQNEAQ (reference sequence).

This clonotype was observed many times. The CDR3 loop reads CASREVGTAQSSYEQYF. The CDR3, as DNA: TGTGCCAGCAGAGAAGTTGGGACGGCCCAAAGCTCCTACGAGCAGTACTTC. The chain combines TRBV6-6 with TRBJ2-7; D is perhaps TRBD1 or TRBD2 (5 bases each). CDR1 and CDR2 (germline): MNHNY, SVGAGI (reference sequence). Trimming removed 6 bases from V and 0 bases from J, with 21 bases in between. This CDR3 is built from 17 residues.